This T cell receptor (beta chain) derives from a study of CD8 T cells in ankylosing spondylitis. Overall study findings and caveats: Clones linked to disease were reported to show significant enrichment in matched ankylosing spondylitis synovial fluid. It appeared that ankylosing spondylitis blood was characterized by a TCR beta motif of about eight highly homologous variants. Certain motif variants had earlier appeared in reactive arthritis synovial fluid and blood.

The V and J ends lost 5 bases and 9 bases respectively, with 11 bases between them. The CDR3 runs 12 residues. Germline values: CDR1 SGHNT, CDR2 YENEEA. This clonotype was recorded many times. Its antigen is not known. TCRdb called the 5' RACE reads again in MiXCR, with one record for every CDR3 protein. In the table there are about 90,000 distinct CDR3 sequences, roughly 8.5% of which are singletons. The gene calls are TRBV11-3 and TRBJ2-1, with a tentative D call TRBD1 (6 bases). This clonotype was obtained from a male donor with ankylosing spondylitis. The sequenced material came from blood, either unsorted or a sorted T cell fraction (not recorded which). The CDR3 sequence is CASSNSQGEQFF. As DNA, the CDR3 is TGTGCCAGCAGCAATTCACAGGGTGAGCAGTTCTTC.